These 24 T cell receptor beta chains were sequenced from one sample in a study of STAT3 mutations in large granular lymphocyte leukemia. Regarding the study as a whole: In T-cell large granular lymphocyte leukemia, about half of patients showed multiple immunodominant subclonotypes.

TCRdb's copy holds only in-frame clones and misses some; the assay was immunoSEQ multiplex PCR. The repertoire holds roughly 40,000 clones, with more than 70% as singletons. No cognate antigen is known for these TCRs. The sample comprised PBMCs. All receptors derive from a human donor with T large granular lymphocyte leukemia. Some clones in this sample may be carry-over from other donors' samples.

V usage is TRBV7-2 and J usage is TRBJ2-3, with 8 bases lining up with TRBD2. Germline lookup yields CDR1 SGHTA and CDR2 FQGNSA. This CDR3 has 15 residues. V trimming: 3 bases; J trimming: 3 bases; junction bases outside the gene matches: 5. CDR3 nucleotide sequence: TGTGCCAGCAGCTTGCGGGGGGTCGATACAGATACGCAGTATTTT. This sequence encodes CASSLRGVDTDTQYF.

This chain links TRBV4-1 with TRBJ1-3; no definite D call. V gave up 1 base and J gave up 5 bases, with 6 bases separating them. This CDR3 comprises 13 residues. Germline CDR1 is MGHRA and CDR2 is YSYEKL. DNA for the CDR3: TGCGCCAGCAGCCAAGTCCCCAGAAACACCATATATTTT. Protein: CASSQVPRNTIYF.

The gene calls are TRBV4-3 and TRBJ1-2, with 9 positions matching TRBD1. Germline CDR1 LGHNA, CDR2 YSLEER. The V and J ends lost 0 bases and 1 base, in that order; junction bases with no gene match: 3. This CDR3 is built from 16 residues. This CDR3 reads CASSQDLGQGNYGYTF. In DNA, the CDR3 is TGCGCCAGCAGCCAAGATCTGGGACAGGGTAACTATGGCTACACCTTC.

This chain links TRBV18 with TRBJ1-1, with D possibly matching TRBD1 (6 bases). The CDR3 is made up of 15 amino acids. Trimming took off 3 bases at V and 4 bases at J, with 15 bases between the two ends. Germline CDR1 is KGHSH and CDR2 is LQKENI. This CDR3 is CASSPSNRDITEAFF. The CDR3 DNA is TGTGCCAGCTCACCGAGTAACAGGGATATCACTGAAGCTTTCTTT.

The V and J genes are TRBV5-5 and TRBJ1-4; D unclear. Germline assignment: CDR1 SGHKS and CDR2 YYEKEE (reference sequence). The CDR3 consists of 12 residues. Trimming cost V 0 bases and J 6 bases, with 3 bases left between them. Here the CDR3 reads CASSLDHEKLFF. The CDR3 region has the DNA TGTGCCAGCAGCTTGGATCATGAAAAACTGTTTTTT.

Here the CDR3 reads CSAGLAGINEQFF. Written as DNA, the CDR3 is TGCAGCGCCGGACTAGCGGGGATTAATGAGCAGTTCTTC. The chain links TRBV29-1 to TRBJ2-1; TRBD2 agrees at 12 bases. CDR1 is SQVTM, CDR2 ANQGSEA, per germline. The V gene end was trimmed by 7 bases and the J gene end by 7 bases; junction bases not matched to a gene: 5. This CDR3 has 13 residues.

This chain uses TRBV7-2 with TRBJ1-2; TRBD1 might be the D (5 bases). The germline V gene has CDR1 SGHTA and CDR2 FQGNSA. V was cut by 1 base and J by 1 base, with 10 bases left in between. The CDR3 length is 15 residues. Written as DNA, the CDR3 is TGTGCCAGCAGCTTAGGGTTAGACAGTAACTATGGCTACACCTTC. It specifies CASSLGLDSNYGYTF.

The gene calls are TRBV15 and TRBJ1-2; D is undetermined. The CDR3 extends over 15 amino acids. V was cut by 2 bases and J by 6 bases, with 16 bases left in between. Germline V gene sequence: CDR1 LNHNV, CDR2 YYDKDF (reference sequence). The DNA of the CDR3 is TGTGCCACCAGCAGACCATCCGGGAACAGTCATGGCTACACCTTC. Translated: CATSRPSGNSHGYTF.

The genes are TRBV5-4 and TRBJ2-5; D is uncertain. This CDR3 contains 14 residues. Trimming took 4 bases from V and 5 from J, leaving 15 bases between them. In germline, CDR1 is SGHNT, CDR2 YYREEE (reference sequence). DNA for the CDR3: TGTGCCAGCAGCCCTGACTGGGATCGGGAGACCCAGTACTTC. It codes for CASSPDWDRETQYF.

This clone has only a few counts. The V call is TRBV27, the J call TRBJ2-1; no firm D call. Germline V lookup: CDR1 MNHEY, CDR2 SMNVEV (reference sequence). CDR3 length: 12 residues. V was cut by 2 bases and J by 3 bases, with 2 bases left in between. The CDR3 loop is CASSLGYNEQFF. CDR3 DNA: TGTGCCAGCAGTTTAGGCTACAATGAGCAGTTCTTC.

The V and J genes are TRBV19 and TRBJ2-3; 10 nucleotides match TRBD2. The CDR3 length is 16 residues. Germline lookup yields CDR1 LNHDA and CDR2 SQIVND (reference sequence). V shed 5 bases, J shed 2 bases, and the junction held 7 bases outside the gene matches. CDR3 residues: CASSARLAGHTDTQYF. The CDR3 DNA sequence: TGTGCCAGTAGTGCACGACTAGCGGGTCACACAGATACGCAGTATTTT. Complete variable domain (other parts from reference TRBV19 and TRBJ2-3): DGGITQSPKYLFRKEGQNVTLSCEQNLNHDAMYWYRQDPGQGLRLIYYSQIVNDFQKGDIAEGYSVSREKKESFPLTVTSAQKNPTAFYLCASSARLAGHTDTQYFGPGTRLTVL.

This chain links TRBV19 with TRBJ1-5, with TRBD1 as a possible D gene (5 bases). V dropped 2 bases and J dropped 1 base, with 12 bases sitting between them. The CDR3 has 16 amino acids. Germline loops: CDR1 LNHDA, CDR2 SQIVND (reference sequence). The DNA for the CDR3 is TGTGCCAGTAGTATATCCCAGGGAAGGAGCAATCAGCCCCAGCATTTT. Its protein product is CASSISQGRSNQPQHF.

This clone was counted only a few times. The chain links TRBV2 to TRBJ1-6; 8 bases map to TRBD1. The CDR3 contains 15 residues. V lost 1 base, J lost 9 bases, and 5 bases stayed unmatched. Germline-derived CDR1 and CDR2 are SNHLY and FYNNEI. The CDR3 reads CASSEEGQVGSPLHF. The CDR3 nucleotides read TGTGCCAGCAGTGAAGAGGGACAGGTGGGTTCACCCCTCCACTTT.

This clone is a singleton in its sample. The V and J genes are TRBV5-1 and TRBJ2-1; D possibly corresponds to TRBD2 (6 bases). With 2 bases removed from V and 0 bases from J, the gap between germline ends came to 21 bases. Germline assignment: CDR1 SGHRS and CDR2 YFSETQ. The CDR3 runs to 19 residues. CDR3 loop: CASSLNGGNPMLSYNEQFF. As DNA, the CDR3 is TGCGCCAGCAGCTTAAACGGGGGTAATCCCATGCTCTCCTACAATGAGCAGTTCTTC.

This CDR3 is CASSSMTGGLVEGKTYGYTF. The CDR3 DNA follows: TGTGCCAGTAGTTCCATGACAGGGGGACTTGTTGAAGGGAAGACCTATGGCTACACCTTC. This chain links TRBV19 with TRBJ1-2; 9 bases are shared with TRBD1. The CDR3 spans 20 residues. CDR1 and CDR2 from the germline V gene are LNHDA and SQIVND (reference sequence). With V trimmed by 5 bases and J by 4 bases, 23 bases remained unmatched.

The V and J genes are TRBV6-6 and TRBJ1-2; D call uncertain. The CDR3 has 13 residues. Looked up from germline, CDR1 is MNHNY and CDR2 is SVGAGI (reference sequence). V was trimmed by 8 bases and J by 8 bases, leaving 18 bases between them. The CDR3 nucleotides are TGTGCCAGCGGTATGGTAGGCACGGGAGGCTACACCTTC. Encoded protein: CASGMVGTGGYTF.

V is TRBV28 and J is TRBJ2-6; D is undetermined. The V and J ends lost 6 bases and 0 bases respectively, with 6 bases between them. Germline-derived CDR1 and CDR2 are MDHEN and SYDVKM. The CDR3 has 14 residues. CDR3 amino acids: CASRLRSGANVLTF. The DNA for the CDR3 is TGTGCCAGCAGGCTACGCTCTGGGGCCAACGTCCTGACTTTC.

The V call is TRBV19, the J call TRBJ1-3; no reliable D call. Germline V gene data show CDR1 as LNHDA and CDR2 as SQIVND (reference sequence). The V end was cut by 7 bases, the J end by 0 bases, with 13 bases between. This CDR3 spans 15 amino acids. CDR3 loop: CASTPQTSSGNTIYF. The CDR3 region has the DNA TGTGCCAGTACCCCGCAGACAAGCTCTGGAAACACCATATATTTT.

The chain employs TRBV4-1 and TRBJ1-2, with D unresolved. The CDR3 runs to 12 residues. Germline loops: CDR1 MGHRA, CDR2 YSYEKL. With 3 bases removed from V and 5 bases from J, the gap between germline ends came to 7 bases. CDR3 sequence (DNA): TGCGCCAGCAGCCAGGGCATTTATGGCTACACCTTC. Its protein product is CASSQGIYGYTF.

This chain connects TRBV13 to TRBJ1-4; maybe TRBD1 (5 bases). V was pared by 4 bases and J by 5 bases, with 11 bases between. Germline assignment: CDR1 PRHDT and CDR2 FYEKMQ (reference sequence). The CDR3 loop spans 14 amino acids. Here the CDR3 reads CASSSRQRNEKLFF. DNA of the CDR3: TGTGCCAGCAGCTCCCGACAGAGGAATGAAAAACTGTTTTTT.

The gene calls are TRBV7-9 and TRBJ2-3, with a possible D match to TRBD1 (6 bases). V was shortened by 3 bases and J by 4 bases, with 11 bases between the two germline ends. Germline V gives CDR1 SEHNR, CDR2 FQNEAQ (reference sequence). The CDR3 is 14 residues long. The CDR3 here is CASSFGTFSDTQYF. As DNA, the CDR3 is TGTGCCAGCAGCTTCGGGACATTTTCAGATACGCAGTATTTT.

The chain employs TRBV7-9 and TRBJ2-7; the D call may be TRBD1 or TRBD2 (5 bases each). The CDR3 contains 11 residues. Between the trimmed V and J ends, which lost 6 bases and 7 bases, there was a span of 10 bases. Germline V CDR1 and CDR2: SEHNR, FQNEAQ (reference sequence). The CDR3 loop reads CASSTGGEQYF. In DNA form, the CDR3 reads TGTGCCAGCAGTACAGGCGGGGAGCAGTACTTC.

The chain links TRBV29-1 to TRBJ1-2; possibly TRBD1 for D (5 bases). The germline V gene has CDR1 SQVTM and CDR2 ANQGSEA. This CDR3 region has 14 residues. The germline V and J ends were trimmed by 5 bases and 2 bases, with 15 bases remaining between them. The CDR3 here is CSVWGGDVNYGYTF. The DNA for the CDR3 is TGCAGCGTTTGGGGGGGGGACGTAAACTATGGCTACACCTTC.

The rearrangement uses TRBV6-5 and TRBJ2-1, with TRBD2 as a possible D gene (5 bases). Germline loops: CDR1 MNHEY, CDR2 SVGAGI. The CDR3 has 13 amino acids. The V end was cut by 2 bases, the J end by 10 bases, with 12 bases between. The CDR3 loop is CASSYPDYREQFF. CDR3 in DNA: TGTGCCAGCAGTTACCCAGACTATCGGGAGCAGTTCTTC.